These 9 T cell receptor beta chains were sequenced from one sample in a study of Graves' ophthalmopathy and Graves' hyperthyroidism. Amplifying from RNA transcripts, the study obtained TCR beta CDR3 regions. An opening RT-PCR round employed HTBI primers and preceded a second-round multiplex PCR. One entry per CDR3 protein results from TCRdb running MiXCR on the multiplex PCR reads. The sample has roughly 1.1 million distinct CDR3 sequences, approximately 35% seen once. Sequenced material: peripheral blood or thyroid tissue (not recorded which). The receptors here all came from an adult man with Graves' hyperthyroidism.

This clonotype was seen only a few times. At one end, the junction sequence differs from germline, possibly due to a read error. The rearrangement joins TRBV4-3 to TRBJ2-5, with TRBD1 matching over 7 bases. The length of the CDR3 is 14 residues. CDR1 LGHNA and CDR2 YSLEER come from the germline V gene. The chain's CDR3 is CASGQLRGSETQYF. CDR3 DNA: TGCGCCAGCGGCCAACTCAGGGGGTCGGAGACCCAGTACTTC.

The chain employs TRBV20-1 and TRBJ2-2, with D maybe TRBD1 (5 bases). The CDR3 consists of 16 residues. Between the trimmed V and J ends, which lost 0 bases and 1 base, there was a span of 12 bases. Germline lookup yields CDR1 DFQATT and CDR2 SNEGSKA (reference sequence). The chain's CDR3 is CSARDPITGNTGELFF. In nucleotides, the CDR3 is TGCAGTGCTAGAGATCCCATTACAGGGAACACCGGGGAGCTGTTTTTT.

This clonotype came up many times. The chain couples TRBV20-1 to TRBJ1-3; 8 bases are shared with TRBD1. CDR1 and CDR2 from the germline V gene are DFQATT and SNEGSKA (reference sequence). CDR3 length: 13 amino acids. The trim removed 6 bases at V and 4 bases at J, leaving 5 bases unmatched. The CDR3, as DNA: TGCAGTGCAGGATACAGGGGGGGAAACACCATATATTTT. The encoded protein is CSAGYRGGNTIYF.

J is TRBJ1-1 and V is TRBV29-1; D possibly corresponds to TRBD1 (5 bases). Germline CDR1 SQVTM, CDR2 ANQGSEA. V was pared by 5 bases and J by 3 bases, with 7 bases between. CDR3 length: 11 amino acids. The CDR3 reads CSVRDYTEAFF. In DNA form, the CDR3 reads TGCAGCGTTAGGGACTACACTGAAGCTTTCTTT.

In the case of this clonotype: A much larger clone lies a single base off, so this may be a read error. This chain uses TRBV6-1 with TRBJ1-1; 8 positions agree with TRBD1. Germline values: CDR1 MNHNS, CDR2 SASEGT. There are 13 residues in the CDR3. The trim removed 7 bases at V and 1 base at J, leaving 2 bases unmatched. The DNA for the CDR3 is TGTGCCAGCATCGGACAGGGGAACACTGAAGCTTTCTTT. Its protein is CASIGQGNTEAFF.

This clonotype has just a few counts. V gene TRBV6-6 combines with J gene TRBJ1-5; 9 positions agree with TRBD1. With V trimmed by 6 bases and J by 4 bases, 10 bases remained unmatched. The CDR3 loop spans 16 amino acids. CDR1 is MNHNY, CDR2 SVGAGI, per germline (reference sequence). The CDR3 nucleotides read TGTGCCAGCAGCTCAGCAGACAGGGGGGGGAATCAGCCCCAGCATTTT. Protein product: CASSSADRGGNQPQHF.

This clonotype was found a few times. The CDR3 bases are TGTGCCAGCAGCCCCCAGGCCGAGGGACTCGAGACCCAGTACTTC. It translates to CASSPQAEGLETQYF. The gene calls are TRBV7-8 and TRBJ2-5; tentative D call: TRBD2 (6 bases). Per the germline V gene, CDR1 is SGHVS and CDR2 is FQNEAQ. CDR3 size: 15 residues. The V and J ends lost 5 bases and 5 bases respectively, with 18 bases between them.

This clonotype was counted many times. The gene calls are TRBV20-1 and TRBJ2-5, with D possibly TRBD2 on 5 matching bases. From germline, CDR1 is DFQATT and CDR2 SNEGSKA (reference sequence). The CDR3 is 12 amino acids. V dropped 1 base and J dropped 7 bases, with 10 bases sitting between them. CDR3 protein: CSARGVAGTQYF. CDR3 bases: TGCAGTGCTAGAGGGGTCGCGGGGACCCAGTACTTC.

This clonotype was counted only a few times. The chain couples TRBV28 to TRBJ1-5, with 8 bases aligning to TRBD1. The CDR3 contains 12 residues. CDR1 is MDHEN, CDR2 SYDVKM, per germline. The V and J ends lost 10 bases and 7 bases, in that order; junction bases with no gene match: 6. CDR3 in amino acids: CATGQAEQPQHF. As DNA, the CDR3 is TGTGCCACGGGACAGGCTGAGCAGCCCCAGCATTTT.